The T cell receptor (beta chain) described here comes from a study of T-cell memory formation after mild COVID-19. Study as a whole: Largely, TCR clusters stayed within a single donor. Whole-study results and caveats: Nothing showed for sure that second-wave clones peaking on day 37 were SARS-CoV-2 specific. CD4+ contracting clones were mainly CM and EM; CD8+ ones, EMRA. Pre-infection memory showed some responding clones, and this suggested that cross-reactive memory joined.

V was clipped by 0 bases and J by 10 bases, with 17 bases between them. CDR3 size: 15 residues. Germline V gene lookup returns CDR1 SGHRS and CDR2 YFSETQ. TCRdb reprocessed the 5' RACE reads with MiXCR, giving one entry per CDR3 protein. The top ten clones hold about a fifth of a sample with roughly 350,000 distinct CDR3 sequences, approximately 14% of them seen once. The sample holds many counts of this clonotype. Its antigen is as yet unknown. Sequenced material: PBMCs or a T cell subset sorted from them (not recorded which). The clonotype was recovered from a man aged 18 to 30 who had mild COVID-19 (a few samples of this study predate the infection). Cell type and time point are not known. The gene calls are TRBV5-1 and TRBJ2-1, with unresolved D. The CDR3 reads CASSLDPGPPREQFF. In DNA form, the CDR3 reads TGCGCCAGCAGCTTGGATCCGGGCCCCCCCCGGGAGCAGTTCTTC.